The clone carrying this T cell receptor (beta chain) has only one observation. Its antigen remains unidentified. Trimming removed 5 bases from V and 0 bases from J; junction bases left unmatched: 9. Germline loops: CDR1 SGHVS, CDR2 FQNEAQ. The CDR3 is 17 residues long. Second doses that came at about 4 or about 12 weeks were put together. The data were produced by immunoSEQ multiplex PCR, yet TCRdb's version contains in-frame clones alone and is incomplete. Of 140,000 to 150,000 clones listed, approximately 90% were seen once; the top ten hold approximately 4%. These data come from a study of T cell responses to AZD1222 COVID-19 vaccine. General study results and limits: Seropositivity was recorded at baseline in only 6 or 7 AZD1222 recipients. Spike was spanned by vaccine-associated CD4 TCRs, with dominance at 160-218 and 743-854.

The V gene is TRBV7-8, the J gene TRBJ2-1, with TRBD2 identical over 8 bases. The sample consisted of peripheral blood, taken 28 days after the second AZD1222 dose. The clonotype was recovered from an adult who received the AZD1222 COVID-19 vaccine. The CDR3 spells CASSRGDGRGSYNEQFF. For the CDR3, the DNA is TGTGCCAGCAGCCGAGGGGACGGGAGGGGCTCCTACAATGAGCAGTTCTTC.